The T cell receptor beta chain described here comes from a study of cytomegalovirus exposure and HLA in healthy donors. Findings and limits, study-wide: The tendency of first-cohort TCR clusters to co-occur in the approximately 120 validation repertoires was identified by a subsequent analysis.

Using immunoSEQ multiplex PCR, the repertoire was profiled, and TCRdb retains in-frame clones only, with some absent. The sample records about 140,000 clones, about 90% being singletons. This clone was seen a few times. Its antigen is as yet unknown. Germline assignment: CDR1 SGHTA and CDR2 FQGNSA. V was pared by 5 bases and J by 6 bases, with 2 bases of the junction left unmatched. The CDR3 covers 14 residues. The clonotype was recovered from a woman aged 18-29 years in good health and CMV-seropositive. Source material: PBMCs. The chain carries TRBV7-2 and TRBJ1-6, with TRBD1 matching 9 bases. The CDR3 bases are TGTGCCAGCAGCCAGGGACAGGGTAATTCACCCCTCCACTTT. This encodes CASSQGQGNSPLHF. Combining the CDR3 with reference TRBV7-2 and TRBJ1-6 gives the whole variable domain GAGVSQSPSNKVTEKGKDVELRCDPISGHTALYWYRQSLGQGLEFLIYFQGNSAPDKSGLPSDRFSAERTGGSVSTLTIQRTQQEDSAVYLCASSQGQGNSPLHFGNGTRLTVT.